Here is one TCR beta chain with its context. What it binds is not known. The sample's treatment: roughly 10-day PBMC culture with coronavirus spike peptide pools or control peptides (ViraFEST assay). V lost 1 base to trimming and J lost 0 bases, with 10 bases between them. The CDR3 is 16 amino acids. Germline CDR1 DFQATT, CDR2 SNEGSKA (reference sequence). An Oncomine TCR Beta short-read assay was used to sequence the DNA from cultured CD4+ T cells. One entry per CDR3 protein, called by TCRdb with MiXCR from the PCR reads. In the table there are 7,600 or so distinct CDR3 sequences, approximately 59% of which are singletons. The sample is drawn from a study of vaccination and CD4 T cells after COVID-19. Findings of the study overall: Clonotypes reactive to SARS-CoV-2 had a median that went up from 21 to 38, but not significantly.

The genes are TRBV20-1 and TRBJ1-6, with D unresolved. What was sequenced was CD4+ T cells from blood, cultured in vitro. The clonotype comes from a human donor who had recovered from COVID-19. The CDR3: CSARGNSSSYNSPLHF. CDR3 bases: TGCAGTGCTAGAGGTAACAGCAGCTCCTATAATTCACCCCTCCACTTT.